This TCR beta chain was captured in a study of OX40 agonist ivuxolimab in advanced cancers. Notes on the study in general: Clonal expansion was seen in CD4+ and CD8+ blood T cells by week 6 at 0.1 to 3.0 mg/kg.

Worth noting for this clone: Antigen unknown.

Peripheral blood came from all dose cohorts at three timepoints. TCRdb's table, derived via immunoSEQ multiplex PCR, lists solely in-frame clones and lacks some. The data hold more than 75,000 clones, with around 87% observed a single time. CDR1 and CDR2 (germline): SGHDT, YYEEEE. CDR3 size: 14 residues. V was cut by 0 bases and J by 5 bases, with 11 bases left in between. Sequencing used CD4+ or CD8+ T cells sorted from blood, obtained in a trial of the OX40 agonist ivuxolimab. The origin of this receptor is an adult with an advanced solid tumor such as melanoma, head and neck, liver or kidney cancer. This rearrangement joins TRBV5-6 to TRBJ1-2, with no clear D. The CDR3: CASSLGGLFYGYTF. The CDR3 DNA follows: TGTGCCAGCAGCTTGGGCGGACTTTTTTATGGCTACACCTTC. The complete variable domain, with remaining parts taken from reference TRBV5-6 and TRBJ1-2, reads DAGVTQSPTHLIKTRGQQVTLRCSPKSGHDTVSWYQQALGQGPQFIFQYYEEEERQRGNFPDRFSGHQFPNYSSELNVNALLLGDSALYLCASSLGGLFYGYTFGSGTRLTVV.